This TCR beta chain came from a study of shared clonotypes between healthy human individuals. Study-level background: Contributing individuals were a couple of females and a few males aged 18 to 49.

Only CD45RO-negative cells positively selected for CCR7 counted as naive CD8 cells, so terminally differentiated effector memory CD45RA+ cells were excluded. Replicate PCRs run on sorted subsets employed 150 to 250 ng DNA, roughly 30,000 T cell genomes. TCRdb keeps only in-frame clones here, not all; method: immunoSEQ multiplex PCR. Altogether about 680,000 clones are present, around 90% being singletons, with the ten largest covering about 24%. Germline CDR1 MGHDK, CDR2 SYGVNS. V was clipped by 3 bases and J by 0 bases, with 9 bases between them. The CDR3 totals 15 residues. The chain uses TRBV25-1 and TRBJ1-5; D gene ambiguous. The material sequenced was naive CD8+ T cells sorted from blood. The clonotype comes from a man aged 30-40 years in good health. The CDR3 DNA is TGTGCCAGCAGTGACGGGCCTAATAGCAATCAGCCCCAGCATTTT. As protein: CASSDGPNSNQPQHF.